A single sample gave rise to the 19 T cell receptor beta chains below, sequenced in a study of shared clonotypes between healthy human individuals (TCRdb year 2020). Receptor libraries were prepared by the immunoSEQ multiplex PCR assay. The source is immuneACCESS, and TCRdb retained only in-frame sequences with V and J called. Part of the clones is not carried over; for the studies checked, unresolved V genes explain less than half of this, and the remainder is unexplained. The sample data list 1,100,000 or so clones, and more than 75% of these were observed just once. Of the sample, under 0.65% is held by the ten largest clones. Source material: memory CD4+ T cells from PBMCs. This specimen's cell subset or site label, interpreted: CD45RA-negative fraction. These receptors were obtained from a man aged 18 to 35 in good health. Some clones in this sample may be carry-over from other donors' samples.

This clone showed up just a few times. The CDR3 spells CASRRDLNSEQYF. As DNA, the CDR3 is TGCGCCAGCAGAAGGGACCTCAATTCCGAGCAGTACTTC. The chain is built from TRBV4-3 and TRBJ2-7, with D perhaps TRBD1 or TRBD2 (5 bases each). The CDR3 length is 13 residues. V dropped 6 bases and J dropped 6 bases, with 15 bases sitting between them. CDR1 and CDR2 (germline): LGHNA, YSLEER.

The V call is TRBV7-2, the J call TRBJ2-7, with D possibly called TRBD1 or TRBD2 (5 bases each). The V and J ends lost 5 bases and 6 bases respectively, with 26 bases between them. This CDR3 has 17 residues. From germline, CDR1 is SGHTA and CDR2 FQGNSA. The DNA for the CDR3 is TGTGCCAGCAGCCAACCCCTTTGGGGGAGTGAGGTTCGCGAGCAGTACTTC. It encodes CASSQPLWGSEVREQYF.

CDR3 nucleotide sequence: TGTGCCAGTAGTATGAGGTCTCTTGGAAACACCATATATTTT. This codes for CASSMRSLGNTIYF. This chain connects TRBV19 to TRBJ1-3; D is undetermined. CDR1 and CDR2 from the germline V gene are LNHDA and SQIVND (reference sequence). The CDR3 runs 14 residues. V was trimmed by 3 bases and J by 3 bases, leaving 9 bases between them.

V and J are TRBV7-3 and TRBJ2-5; no firm D call. V was shortened by 1 base and J by 4 bases, with 16 bases between the two germline ends. The germline V gene has CDR1 SGHTA and CDR2 FQGTGA. This CDR3 contains 16 residues. CDR3 nucleotides: TGTGCCAGCAGCTTAAGAGGCAGACTCACGGCAGAGACCCAGTACTTC. Encoded protein: CASSLRGRLTAETQYF.

The rearrangement uses TRBV7-2 and TRBJ1-1, with 7 bases matching TRBD1. The CDR3 covers 13 residues. V lost 5 bases and J lost 4; bases outside the gene matches: 4. Germline V CDR1 and CDR2: SGHTA, FQGNSA. CDR3 sequence reads: CASSVRTGTEAFF. CDR3 coding DNA: TGTGCCAGCAGCGTAAGGACAGGCACTGAAGCTTTCTTT. The variable domain in full, completed from reference TRBV7-2 and TRBJ1-1, reads GAGVSQSPSNKVTEKGKDVELRCDPISGHTALYWYRQSLGQGLEFLIYFQGNSAPDKSGLPSDRFSAERTGGSVSTLTIQRTQQEDSAVYLCASSVRTGTEAFFGQGTRLTVV.

The V gene is TRBV18, the J gene TRBJ2-5; D gene uncertain. From germline, CDR1 is KGHSH and CDR2 LQKENI. The CDR3 consists of 14 residues. The germline V and J ends were trimmed by 2 bases and 5 bases, with 12 bases remaining between them. Here the CDR3 reads CASSPGHGRETQYF. The CDR3 DNA sequence: TGTGCCAGCTCACCAGGGCATGGCAGGGAGACCCAGTACTTC.

This chain connects TRBV5-8 to TRBJ1-5; no clear D. V was trimmed by 1 base and J by 2 bases, leaving 7 bases between them. The CDR3 is 14 residues long. Germline CDR1 reads SGHTS; CDR2 reads YDEGEE. The CDR3 loop reads CASSLRGRNQPQHF. The CDR3 DNA is TGTGCCAGCAGCTTGCGCGGTCGCAATCAGCCCCAGCATTTT.

The chain links TRBV9 to TRBJ1-2; 7 bases are shared with TRBD1. The CDR3 consists of 13 residues. Unmatched junction bases numbered 6, after V lost 4 bases and J lost 6 bases. The germline V gene encodes CDR1 SGDLS and CDR2 YYNGEE. CDR3 nucleotides: TGTGCCAGCAGCTTCTCGACAGGGCATGGCTACACCTTC. Translating it yields CASSFSTGHGYTF.

As DNA, the CDR3 is TGTGCCAGCAGCTTAACGGCGGGGGGACTAGCGGCCTACGAGCAGTACTTC. This encodes CASSLTAGGLAAYEQYF. The V gene is TRBV7-8, the J gene TRBJ2-7, with 11 bases aligning to TRBD2. The ends lost 2 bases at V and 2 bases at J; junction bases unmatched: 8. Per germline, CDR1 SGHVS and CDR2 FQNEAQ. The CDR3 has 17 amino acids.

Remarks on this clone: An end of the junction does not agree with germline; a read error may underlie this. The CDR3 loop is CASSLAEGHYFRIF. CDR3 nucleotide sequence: TGTGCCAGCAGCTTAGCGGAGGGCCATTATTTTAGGATCTTT. The gene calls are TRBV7-2 and TRBJ1-1; the D is unclear. CDR1 and CDR2 (germline): SGHTA, FQGNSA. This CDR3 comprises 14 residues.

This clone was observed a handful of times. The rearrangement links TRBV4-2 to TRBJ2-3; D gene ambiguous. Germline CDR1 reads LGHNA; CDR2 reads YNFKEQ. The CDR3 totals 16 residues. Trimming left V 5 bases short and J 2 bases short, with 17 bases between. CDR3: CASSFQAERSTDTQYF. The CDR3 coding sequence is TGTGCCAGCAGCTTTCAGGCGGAGAGATCCACAGATACGCAGTATTTT.

The rearrangement uses TRBV7-9 and TRBJ1-1; D gene ambiguous. V lost 1 base to trimming and J lost 0 bases, with 6 bases between them. The CDR3 covers 14 residues. The germline V gene has CDR1 SEHNR and CDR2 FQNEAQ (reference sequence). In nucleotides, the CDR3 is TGTGCCAGCAGCTTAGACGCAGTGAACACTGAAGCTTTCTTT. As protein: CASSLDAVNTEAFF.

The table lists this clone with a few counts. This chain joins TRBV2 and TRBJ1-1; D is unclear. The germline CDR1 and CDR2 sequences are SNHLY and FYNNEI. The CDR3 is 13 residues long. V lost 6 bases and J lost 0, with 8 bases in between. The CDR3 nucleotides read TGTGCCAGCAGAAACAGTTTGAACACTGAAGCTTTCTTT. Translated: CASRNSLNTEAFF. Combining the CDR3 with reference TRBV2 and TRBJ1-1 gives the whole variable domain EPEVTQTPSHQVTQMGQEVILRCVPISNHLYFYWYRQILGQKVEFLVSFYNNEISEKSEIFDDQFSVERPDGSNFTLKIRSTKLEDSAMYFCASRNSLNTEAFFGQGTRLTVV.

The chain uses TRBV11-2 and TRBJ1-3, with a tentative D call TRBD1 (5 bases). There are 15 residues in the CDR3. The germline V gene has CDR1 SGHAT and CDR2 FQNNGV. V lost 5 bases to trimming and J lost 3 bases, with 14 bases between them. The DNA of the CDR3 is TGTGCCAGCAGCCCCACGTGGGGCATTGGAAACACCATATATTTT. It codes for CASSPTWGIGNTIYF.

This clone occurred once. The chain joins TRBV7-2 to TRBJ2-2; D possibly matches TRBD1 or TRBD2 (6 bases each). V was pared by 5 bases and J by 4 bases, with 23 bases between. CDR1 is SGHTA, CDR2 FQGNSA, per germline. The length of the CDR3 is 18 residues. CDR3 residues: CASSPRIHLGGGTGELFF. As DNA, the CDR3 is TGTGCCAGCAGCCCCCGGATACACCTCGGAGGGGGCACCGGGGAGCTGTTTTTT.

The chain employs TRBV10-2 and TRBJ2-7; D possibly matches TRBD1 or TRBD2 (5 bases each). V was clipped by 7 bases and J by 0 bases, with 13 bases between them. The CDR3 length is 14 residues. CDR1 WSHSY and CDR2 SAAADI come from the germline V gene. CDR3 DNA: TGCGCCAGCAACAACCGGGACGGCTCCTACGAGCAGTACTTC. It specifies CASNNRDGSYEQYF.

The rearrangement uses TRBV19 and TRBJ2-7; no clear D. V was trimmed by 3 bases and J by 3 bases, leaving 12 bases between them. The CDR3 sequence is 14 residues long. In germline, CDR1 is LNHDA, CDR2 SQIVND (reference sequence). The CDR3 loop reads CASSIKVDGYEQYF. As DNA, the CDR3 is TGTGCCAGTAGTATCAAGGTTGACGGCTACGAGCAGTACTTC.

For this clone: This may be a read error: a much more frequent sequence differs by one nucleotide. The chain joins TRBV9 to TRBJ2-2; perhaps D is TRBD1 or TRBD2 (5 bases each). V dropped 0 bases and J dropped 4 bases, with 7 bases sitting between them. The CDR3 loop spans 14 amino acids. The germline V gene has CDR1 SGDLS and CDR2 YYNGEE. The CDR3 DNA follows: TGTGCCAGCAGCGTAGAAGGGACCACCGGGGAGCTGTTTTTT. It is translated as CASSVEGTTGELFF.

V gene TRBV7-3 combines with J gene TRBJ2-2; 7 positions match TRBD2. The CDR3 contains 15 residues. V lost 6 bases, J lost 0 bases, and 4 bases stayed unmatched. The germline V gene encodes CDR1 SGHTA and CDR2 FQGTGA. CDR3 residues: CASRSSGPNTGELFF. Written as DNA, the CDR3 is TGTGCCAGCAGAAGTAGCGGGCCGAACACCGGGGAGCTGTTTTTT.